A selection of T cell receptor beta chains follows, all from one sample in a study of blood T cell repertoires in COVID-19. The assay was immunoSEQ multiplex PCR, and TCRdb's table has in-frame clones only and misses some. The sample has approximately 130,000 clones; approximately 83% are singletons. Sequences were obtained from peripheral blood. The receptors shown here come from a woman in her fifties or sixties who had recovered from COVID-19. The CDR3 runs from the conserved cysteine through the conserved F or W. A D gene is named only where the DNA matches it firmly. A row's size may be missing; if present it is once, few, many or a size class.

D gene	clone size	V gene	J gene	CDR3 DNA	CDR3 protein
TRBD1	once	TRBV28	TRBJ1-3	TGTGCCAGCAGTTTATCTGTCGGGACAGCTGGAAACACCATATATTTT	CASSLSVGTAGNTIYF
.	few	TRBV27	TRBJ2-1	TGTGCCAGCAGTCTATACAATGAGCAGTTCTTC	CASSLYNEQFF
TRBD1	.	TRBV28	TRBJ1-1	TGTGCCAGTGAATCAACCGGGACAGGGGCCGTAGAAGCTTTCTTT	CASESTGTGAVEAFF
TRBD1	.	TRBV7-9	TRBJ1-6	TGTGCCAGCAGCTCCGGGACAGCCGGTTCGGGTTCACCCCTCCACTTT	CASSSGTAGSGSPLHF
TRBD1	.	TRBV7-9	TRBJ2-7	TGTGCCAGCAGCTTTGGGGACAGGGTCTACGAGCAGTACTTC	CASSFGDRVYEQYF
.	.	TRBV18	TRBJ2-1	TGTGCCAGCTCACCACCTTCGGGAGTCCCCTACAATGAGCAGTTCTTC	CASSPPSGVPYNEQFF
.	.	TRBV4-1	TRBJ2-7	TGCGCCAGCAGCCTGGTAGCGGCCCGGGAGCAGTACTTC	CASSLVAAREQYF
TRBD1	.	TRBV11-3	TRBJ2-7	TGTGCCAGCAGCTTAGCCCTGGGACAGGGAAGCTACGAGCAGTACTTC	CASSLALGQGSYEQYF
TRBD2	.	TRBV4-2	TRBJ2-3	TGTGCCAGCAGCTCTCCGACTAGCGTGAGCACAGATACGCAGTATTTT	CASSSPTSVSTDTQYF
.	.	TRBV5-8	TRBJ1-1	TGTGCCAGCAGCTTGGTTGGGACATCGAACACTGAAGCTTTCTTT	CASSLVGTSNTEAFF
TRBD1	.	TRBV19	TRBJ1-2	TGTGCCAGTAGTATCCGACAGGGAGGCTACACCTTC	CASSIRQGGYTF
.	.	TRBV28	TRBJ1-5	TGTGCCAGCAGTTTAGTAGCAAAACTGGCTCAGCCCCAGCATTTT	CASSLVAKLAQPQHF
.	.	TRBV7-2	TRBJ2-7	TGTGCCAGCAGCATCCTACAGGGCCCCTACGAGCAGTACTTC	CASSILQGPYEQYF
TRBD1	.	TRBV2	TRBJ1-5	TGTGCCAGCAGCCTCTACAGGGGAGACCAGCCCCAGCATTTT	CASSLYRGDQPQHF
TRBD2	.	TRBV18	TRBJ2-7	TGTGCCAGCTCACCACGGAGCGGGAGTTCGGACGAGCAGTACTTC	CASSPRSGSSDEQYF
TRBD1	.	TRBV5-8	TRBJ1-5	TGTGCCAGCAGCCCGGGACAGGGGACGAGCAATCAGCCCCAGCATTTT	CASSPGQGTSNQPQHF
.	.	TRBV2	TRBJ2-5	TGTGCCAGCAGTGGACAGGGAGGCCCCCAAGAGACCCAGTACTTC	CASSGQGGPQETQYF
.	.	TRBV6-5	TRBJ2-7	TGTGCCAGCAGTTTACGGGAAACCTACGAGCAGTACTTC	CASSLRETYEQYF
.	.	TRBV2	TRBJ1-6	TGTGCCACCCGAGCACAGGGAAATAATTCACCCCTCCACTTT	CATRAQGNNSPLHF
.	.	TRBV30	TRBJ2-1	TGTGCCTGGAGTGTAAGCGGGTTCGATGAGCAGTTCTTC	CAWSVSGFDEQFF
TRBD1	.	TRBV11-2	TRBJ1-4	TGTGCCAGCAGCTCCCACGACAGGGGGATCGCAACTAATGAAAAACTGTTTTTT	CASSSHDRGIATNEKLFF
TRBD2	.	TRBV18	TRBJ2-1	TGTGCCAGCTCACCACGGGGTAGCGGGGGCCAATCCAATGAGCAGTTCTTC	CASSPRGSGGQSNEQFF
.	few	TRBV7-9	TRBJ1-2	TGTGCCAGCAGCTTGGGCGTCAAGGGGGAATACACCTTC	CASSLGVKGEYTF
TRBD1	.	TRBV5-4	TRBJ2-5	TGTGCCAGCAGCTCCGGGACAGGGGATCAAGAGACCCAGTACTTC	CASSSGTGDQETQYF
.	.	TRBV18	TRBJ2-7	TGTGCCAGCTCACCTGCGGGCGGGGCGGGAGAGCAGTACTTC	CASSPAGGAGEQYF
TRBD2	.	TRBV6-5	TRBJ2-1	TGTGCCAGCATCGTGGGTAGCGGGAGGGACGGGAAGCAGTTCTTC	CASIVGSGRDGKQFF
.	once	TRBV3-1/TRBV3-2	TRBJ1-1	TGTGCCAGCAGCCATGAGGGAGCGTACACTGAAGCTTTCTTT	CASSHEGAYTEAFF
.	.	TRBV5-4	TRBJ2-2	TGTGCCAGCAGCGCCAGGGGCCCGAACACCGGGGAGCTGTTTTTT	CASSARGPNTGELFF